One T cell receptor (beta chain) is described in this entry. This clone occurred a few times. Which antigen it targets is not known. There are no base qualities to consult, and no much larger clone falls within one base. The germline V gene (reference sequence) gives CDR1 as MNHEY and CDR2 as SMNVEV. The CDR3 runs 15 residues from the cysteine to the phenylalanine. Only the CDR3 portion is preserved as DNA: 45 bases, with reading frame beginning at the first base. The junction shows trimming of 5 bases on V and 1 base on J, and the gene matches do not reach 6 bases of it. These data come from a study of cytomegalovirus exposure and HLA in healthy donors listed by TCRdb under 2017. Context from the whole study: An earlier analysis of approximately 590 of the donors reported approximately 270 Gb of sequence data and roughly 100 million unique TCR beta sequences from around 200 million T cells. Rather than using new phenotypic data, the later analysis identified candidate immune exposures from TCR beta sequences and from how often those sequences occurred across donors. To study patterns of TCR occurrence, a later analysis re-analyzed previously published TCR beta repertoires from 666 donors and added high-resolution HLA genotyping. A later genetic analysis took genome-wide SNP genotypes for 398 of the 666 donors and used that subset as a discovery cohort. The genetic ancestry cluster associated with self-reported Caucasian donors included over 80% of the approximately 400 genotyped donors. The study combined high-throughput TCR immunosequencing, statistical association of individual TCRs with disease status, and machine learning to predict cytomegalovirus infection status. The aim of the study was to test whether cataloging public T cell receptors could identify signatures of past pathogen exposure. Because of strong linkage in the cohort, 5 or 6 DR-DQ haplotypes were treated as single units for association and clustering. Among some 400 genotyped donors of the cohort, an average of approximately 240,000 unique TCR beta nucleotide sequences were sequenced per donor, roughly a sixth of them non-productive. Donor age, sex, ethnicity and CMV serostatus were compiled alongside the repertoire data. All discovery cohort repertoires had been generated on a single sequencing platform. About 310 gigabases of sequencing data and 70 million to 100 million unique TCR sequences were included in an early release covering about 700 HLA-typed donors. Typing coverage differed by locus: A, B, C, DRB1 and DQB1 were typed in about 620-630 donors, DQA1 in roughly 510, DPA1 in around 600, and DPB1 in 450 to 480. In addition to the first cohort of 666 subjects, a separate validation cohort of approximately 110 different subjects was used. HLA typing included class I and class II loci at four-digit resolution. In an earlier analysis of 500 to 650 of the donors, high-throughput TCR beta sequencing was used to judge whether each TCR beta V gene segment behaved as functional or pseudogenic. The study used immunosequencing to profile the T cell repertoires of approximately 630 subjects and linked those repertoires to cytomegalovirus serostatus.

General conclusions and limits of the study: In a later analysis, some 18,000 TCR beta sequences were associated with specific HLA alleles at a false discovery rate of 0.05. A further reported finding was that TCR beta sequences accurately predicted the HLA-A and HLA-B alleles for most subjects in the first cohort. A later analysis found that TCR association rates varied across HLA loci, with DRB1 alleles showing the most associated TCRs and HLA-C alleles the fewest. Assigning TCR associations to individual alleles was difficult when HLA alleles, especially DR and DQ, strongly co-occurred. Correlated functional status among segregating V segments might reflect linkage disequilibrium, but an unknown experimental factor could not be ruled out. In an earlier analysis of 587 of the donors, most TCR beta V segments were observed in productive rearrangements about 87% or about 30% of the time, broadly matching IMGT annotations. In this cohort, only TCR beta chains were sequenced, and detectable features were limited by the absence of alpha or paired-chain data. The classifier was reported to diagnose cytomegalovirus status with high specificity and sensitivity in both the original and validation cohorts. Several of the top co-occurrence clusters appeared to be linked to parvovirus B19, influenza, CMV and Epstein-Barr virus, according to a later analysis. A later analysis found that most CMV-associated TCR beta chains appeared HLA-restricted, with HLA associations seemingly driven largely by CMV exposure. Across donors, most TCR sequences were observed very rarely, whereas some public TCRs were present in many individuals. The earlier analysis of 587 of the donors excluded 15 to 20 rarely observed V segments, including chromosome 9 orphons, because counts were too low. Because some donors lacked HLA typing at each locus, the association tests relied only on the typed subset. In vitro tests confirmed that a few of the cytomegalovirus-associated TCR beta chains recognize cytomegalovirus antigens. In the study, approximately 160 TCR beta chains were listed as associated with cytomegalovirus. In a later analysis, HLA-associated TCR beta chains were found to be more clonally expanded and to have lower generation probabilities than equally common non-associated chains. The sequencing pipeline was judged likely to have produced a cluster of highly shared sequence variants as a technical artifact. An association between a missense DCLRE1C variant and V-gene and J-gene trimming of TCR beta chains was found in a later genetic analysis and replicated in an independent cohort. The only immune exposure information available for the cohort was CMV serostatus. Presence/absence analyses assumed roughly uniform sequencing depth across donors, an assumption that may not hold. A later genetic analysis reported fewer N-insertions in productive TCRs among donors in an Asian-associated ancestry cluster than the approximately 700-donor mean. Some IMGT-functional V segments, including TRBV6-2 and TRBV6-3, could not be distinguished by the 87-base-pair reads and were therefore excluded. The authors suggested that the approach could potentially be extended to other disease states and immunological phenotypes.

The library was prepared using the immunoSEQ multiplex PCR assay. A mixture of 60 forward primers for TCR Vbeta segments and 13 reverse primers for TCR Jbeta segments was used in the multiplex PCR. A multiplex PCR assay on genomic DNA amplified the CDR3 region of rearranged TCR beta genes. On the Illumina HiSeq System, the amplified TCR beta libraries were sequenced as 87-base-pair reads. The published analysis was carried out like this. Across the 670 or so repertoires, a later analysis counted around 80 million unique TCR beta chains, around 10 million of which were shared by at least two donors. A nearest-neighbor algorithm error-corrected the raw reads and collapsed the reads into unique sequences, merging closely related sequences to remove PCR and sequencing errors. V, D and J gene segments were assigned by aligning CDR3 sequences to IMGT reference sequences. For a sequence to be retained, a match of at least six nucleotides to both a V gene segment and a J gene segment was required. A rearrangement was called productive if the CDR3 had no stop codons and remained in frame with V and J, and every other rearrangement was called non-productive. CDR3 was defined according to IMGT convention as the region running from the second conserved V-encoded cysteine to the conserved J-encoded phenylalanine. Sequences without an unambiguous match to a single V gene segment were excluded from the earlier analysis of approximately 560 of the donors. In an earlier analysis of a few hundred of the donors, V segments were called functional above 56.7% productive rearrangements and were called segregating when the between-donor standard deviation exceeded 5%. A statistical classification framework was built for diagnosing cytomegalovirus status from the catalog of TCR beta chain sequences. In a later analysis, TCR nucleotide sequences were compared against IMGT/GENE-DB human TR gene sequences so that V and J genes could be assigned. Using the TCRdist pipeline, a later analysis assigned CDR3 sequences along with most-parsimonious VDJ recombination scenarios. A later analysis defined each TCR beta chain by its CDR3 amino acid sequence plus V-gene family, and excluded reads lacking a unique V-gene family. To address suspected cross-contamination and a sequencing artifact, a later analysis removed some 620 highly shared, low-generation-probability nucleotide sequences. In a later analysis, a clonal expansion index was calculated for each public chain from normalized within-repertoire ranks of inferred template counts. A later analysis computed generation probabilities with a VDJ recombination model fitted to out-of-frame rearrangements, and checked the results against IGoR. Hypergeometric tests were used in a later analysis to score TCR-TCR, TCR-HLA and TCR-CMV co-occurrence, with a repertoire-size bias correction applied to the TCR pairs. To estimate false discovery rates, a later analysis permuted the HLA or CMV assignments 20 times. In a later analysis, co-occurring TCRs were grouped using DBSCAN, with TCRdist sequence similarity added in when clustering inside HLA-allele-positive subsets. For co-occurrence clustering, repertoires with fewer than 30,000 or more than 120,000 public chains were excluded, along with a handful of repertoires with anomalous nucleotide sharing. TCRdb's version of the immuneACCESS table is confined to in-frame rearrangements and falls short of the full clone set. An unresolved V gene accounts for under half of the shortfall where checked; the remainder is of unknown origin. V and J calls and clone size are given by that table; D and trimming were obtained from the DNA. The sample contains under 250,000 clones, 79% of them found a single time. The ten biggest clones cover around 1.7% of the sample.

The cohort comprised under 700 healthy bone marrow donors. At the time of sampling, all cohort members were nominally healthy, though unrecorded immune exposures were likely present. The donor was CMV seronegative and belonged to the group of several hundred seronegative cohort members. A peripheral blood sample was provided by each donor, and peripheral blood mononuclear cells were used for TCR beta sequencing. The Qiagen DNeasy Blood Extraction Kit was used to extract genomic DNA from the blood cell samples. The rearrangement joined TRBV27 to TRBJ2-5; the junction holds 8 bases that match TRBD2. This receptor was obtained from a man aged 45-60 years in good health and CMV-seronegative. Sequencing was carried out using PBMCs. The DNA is TGTGCCAGCAGTAAACGCGGACTAGCCCAAGAGACCCAGTACTTC. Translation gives CASSKRGLAQETQYF.